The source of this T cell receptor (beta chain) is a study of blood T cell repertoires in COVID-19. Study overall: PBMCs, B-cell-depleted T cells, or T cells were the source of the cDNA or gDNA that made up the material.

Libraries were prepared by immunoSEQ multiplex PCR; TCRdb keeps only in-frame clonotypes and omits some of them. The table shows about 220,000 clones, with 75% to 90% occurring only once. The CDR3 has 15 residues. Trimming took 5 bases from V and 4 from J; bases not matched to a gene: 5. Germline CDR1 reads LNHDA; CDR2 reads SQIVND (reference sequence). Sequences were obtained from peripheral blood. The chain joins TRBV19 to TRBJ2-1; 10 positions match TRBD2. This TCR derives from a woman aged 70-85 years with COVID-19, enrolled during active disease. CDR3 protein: CASSSSAGGYNEQFF. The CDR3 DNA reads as TGTGCCAGTAGTTCCTCAGCGGGAGGGTACAATGAGCAGTTCTTC.